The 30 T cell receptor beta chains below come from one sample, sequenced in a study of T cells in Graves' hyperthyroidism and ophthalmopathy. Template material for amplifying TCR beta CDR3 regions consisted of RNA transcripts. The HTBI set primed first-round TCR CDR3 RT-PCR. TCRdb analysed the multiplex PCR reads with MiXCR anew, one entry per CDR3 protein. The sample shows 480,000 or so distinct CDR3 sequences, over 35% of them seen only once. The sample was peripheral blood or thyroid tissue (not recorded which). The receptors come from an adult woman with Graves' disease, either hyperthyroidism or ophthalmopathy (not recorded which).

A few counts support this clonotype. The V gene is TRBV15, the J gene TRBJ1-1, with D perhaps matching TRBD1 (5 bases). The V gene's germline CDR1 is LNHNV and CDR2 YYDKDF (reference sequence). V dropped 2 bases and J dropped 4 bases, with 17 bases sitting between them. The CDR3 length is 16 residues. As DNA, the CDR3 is TGTGCCACCAGCAGACCAGACGTGTATAGGGGCACTGAAGCTTTCTTT. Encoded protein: CATSRPDVYRGTEAFF.

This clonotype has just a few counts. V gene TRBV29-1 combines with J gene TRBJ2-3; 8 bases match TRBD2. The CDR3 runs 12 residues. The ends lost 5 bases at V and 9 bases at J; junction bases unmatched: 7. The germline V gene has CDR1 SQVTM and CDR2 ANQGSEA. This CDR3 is CSVSTGGGTQYF. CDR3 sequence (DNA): TGCAGCGTTTCGACCGGGGGGGGGACGCAGTATTTT.

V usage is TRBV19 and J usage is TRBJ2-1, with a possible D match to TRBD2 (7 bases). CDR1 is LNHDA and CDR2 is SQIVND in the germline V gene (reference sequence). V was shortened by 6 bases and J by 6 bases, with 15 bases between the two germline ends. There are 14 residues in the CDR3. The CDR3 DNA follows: TGTGCCAGTAGAGCGGGGACACGGGCCAATGAGCAGTTCTTC. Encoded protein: CASRAGTRANEQFF.

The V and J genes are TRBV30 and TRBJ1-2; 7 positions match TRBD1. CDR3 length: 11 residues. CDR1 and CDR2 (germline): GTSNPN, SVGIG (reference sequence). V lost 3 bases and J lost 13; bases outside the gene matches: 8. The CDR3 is CAWSLGGRGTF. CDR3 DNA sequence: TGTGCCTGGAGCCTAGGGGGCAGGGGCACCTTC.

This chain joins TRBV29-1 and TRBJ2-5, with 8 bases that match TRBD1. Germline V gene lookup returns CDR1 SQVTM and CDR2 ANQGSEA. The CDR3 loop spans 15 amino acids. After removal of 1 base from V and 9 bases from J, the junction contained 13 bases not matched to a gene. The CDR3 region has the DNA TGCAGCGTTGAAGGGGGAACAGGGGGATTTAGGGCCCAGTACTTC. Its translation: CSVEGGTGGFRAQYF. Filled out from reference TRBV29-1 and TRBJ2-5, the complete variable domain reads SAVISQKPSRDICQRGTSLTIQCQVDSQVTMMFWYRQQPGQSLTLIATANQGSEATYESGFVIDKFPISRPNLTFSTLTVSNMSPEDSSIYLCSVEGGTGGFRAQYFGPGTRLLVL.

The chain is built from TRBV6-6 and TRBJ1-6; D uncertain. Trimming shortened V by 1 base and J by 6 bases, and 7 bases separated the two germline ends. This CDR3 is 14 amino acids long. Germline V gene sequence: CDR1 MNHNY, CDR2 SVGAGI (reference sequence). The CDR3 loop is CASSYYGFNSPLHF. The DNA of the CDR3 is TGTGCCAGCAGTTACTATGGCTTTAATTCACCCCTCCACTTT.

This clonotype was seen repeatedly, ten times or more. The CDR3 protein is CSAPARGLSKNSPLHF. CDR3 sequence (DNA): TGCAGTGCTCCCGCTCGGGGGCTATCGAAAAATTCACCCCTCCACTTT. This rearrangement joins TRBV20-1 to TRBJ1-6, with D possibly matching TRBD1 (6 bases). The CDR3 totals 16 residues. Germline V lookup: CDR1 DFQATT, CDR2 SNEGSKA (reference sequence). The V end lost 5 bases, the J end lost 7 bases, and 21 bases lay between the germline ends.

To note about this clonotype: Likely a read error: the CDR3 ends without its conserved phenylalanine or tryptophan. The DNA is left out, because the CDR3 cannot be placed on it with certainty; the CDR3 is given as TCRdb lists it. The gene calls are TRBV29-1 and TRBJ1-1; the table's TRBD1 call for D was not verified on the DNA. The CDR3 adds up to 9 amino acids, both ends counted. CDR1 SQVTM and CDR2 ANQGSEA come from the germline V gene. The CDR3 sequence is CSVEGQGDY.

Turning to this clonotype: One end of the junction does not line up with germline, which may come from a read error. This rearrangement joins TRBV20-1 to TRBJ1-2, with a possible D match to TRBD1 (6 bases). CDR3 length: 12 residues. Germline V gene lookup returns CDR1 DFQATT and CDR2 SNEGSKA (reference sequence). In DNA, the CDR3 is TGCAGTGCTAGCAAACAGGGCTTTGGTGAAGCTTTC. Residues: CSASKQGFGEAF.

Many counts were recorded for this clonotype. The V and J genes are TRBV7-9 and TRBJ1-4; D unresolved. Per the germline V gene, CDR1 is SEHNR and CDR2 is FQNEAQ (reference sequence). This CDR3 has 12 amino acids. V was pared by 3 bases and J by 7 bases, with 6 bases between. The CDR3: CASSFGGEKLFF. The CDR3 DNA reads TGTGCCAGCAGCTTCGGCGGTGAAAAACTGTTTTTT. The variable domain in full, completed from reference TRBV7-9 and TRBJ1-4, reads DTGVSQNPRHKITKRGQNVTFRCDPISEHNRLYWYRQTLGQGPEFLTYFQNEAQLEKSRLLSDRFSAERPKGSFSTLEIQRTEQGDSAMYLCASSFGGEKLFFGSGTQLSVL.

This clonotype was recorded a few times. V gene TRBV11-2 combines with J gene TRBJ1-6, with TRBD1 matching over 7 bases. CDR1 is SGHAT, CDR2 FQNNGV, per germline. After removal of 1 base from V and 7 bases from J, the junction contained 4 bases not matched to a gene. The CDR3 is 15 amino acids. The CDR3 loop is CASSLVGTVNSPLHF. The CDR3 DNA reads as TGTGCCAGCAGCTTAGTGGGGACAGTGAATTCACCCCTCCACTTT.

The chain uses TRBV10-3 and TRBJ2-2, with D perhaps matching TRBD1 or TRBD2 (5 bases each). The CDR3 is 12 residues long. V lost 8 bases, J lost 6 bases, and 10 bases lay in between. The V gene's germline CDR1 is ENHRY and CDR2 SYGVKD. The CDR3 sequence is CAIERGSGELFF. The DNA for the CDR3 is TGTGCCATCGAGAGGGGATCCGGGGAGCTGTTTTTT.

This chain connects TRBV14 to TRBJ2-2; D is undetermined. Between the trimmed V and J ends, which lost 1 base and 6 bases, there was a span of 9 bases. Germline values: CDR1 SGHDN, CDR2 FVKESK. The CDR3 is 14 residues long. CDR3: CASSQASASGELFF. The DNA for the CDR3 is TGTGCCAGCAGCCAAGCTTCAGCGTCCGGGGAGCTGTTTTTT.

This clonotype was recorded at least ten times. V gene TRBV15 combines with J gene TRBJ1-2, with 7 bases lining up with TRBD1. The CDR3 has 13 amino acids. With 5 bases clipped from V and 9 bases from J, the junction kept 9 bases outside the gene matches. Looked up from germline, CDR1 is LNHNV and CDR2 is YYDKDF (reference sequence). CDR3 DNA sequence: TGTGCCACCAGCGAGGGGACAGTAAAGCGCTACACCTTC. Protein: CATSEGTVKRYTF.

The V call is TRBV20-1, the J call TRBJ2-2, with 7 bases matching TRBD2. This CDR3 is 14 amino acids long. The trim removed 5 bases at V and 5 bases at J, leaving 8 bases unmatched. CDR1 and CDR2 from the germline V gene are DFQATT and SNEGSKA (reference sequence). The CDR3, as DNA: TGCAGTGCTCCTTGGGGAGGGTGGACCGGGGAGCTGTTTTTT. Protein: CSAPWGGWTGELFF.

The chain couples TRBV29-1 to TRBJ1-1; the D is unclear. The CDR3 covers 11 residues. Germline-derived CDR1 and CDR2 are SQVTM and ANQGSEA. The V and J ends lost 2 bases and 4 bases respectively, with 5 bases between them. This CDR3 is CSVEIGTEAFF. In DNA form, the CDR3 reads TGCAGCGTTGAAATAGGCACTGAAGCTTTCTTT.

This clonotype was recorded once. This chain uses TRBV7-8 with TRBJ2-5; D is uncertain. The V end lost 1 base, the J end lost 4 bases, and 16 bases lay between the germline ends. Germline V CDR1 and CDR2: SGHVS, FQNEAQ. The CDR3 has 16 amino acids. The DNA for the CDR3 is TGTGCCAGCAGCTTAGAGGCGAGTTGGGGTGTAGAGACCCAGTACTTC. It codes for CASSLEASWGVETQYF.

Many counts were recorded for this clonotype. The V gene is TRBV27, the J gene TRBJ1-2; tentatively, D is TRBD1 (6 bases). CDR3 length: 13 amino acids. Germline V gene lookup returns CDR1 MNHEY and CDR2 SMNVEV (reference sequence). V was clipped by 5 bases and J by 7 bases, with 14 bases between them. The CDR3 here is CASSLPGQLGYTF. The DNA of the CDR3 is TGTGCCAGCAGTCTCCCCGGACAGCTTGGCTACACCTTC.

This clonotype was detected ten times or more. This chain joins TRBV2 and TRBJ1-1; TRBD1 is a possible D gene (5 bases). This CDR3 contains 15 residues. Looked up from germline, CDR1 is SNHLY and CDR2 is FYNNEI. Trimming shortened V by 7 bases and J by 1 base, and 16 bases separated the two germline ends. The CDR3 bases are TGTGCCAGCACCGCGATGGTTGGGGCGAACACTGAAGCTTTCTTT. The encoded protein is CASTAMVGANTEAFF.

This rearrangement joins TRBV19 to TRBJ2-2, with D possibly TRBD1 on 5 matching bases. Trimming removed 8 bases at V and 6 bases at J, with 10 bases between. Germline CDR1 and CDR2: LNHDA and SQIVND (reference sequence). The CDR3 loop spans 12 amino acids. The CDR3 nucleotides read TGTGCCAGTCAGGGTCGTTCCGGGGAGCTGTTTTTT. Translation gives CASQGRSGELFF.

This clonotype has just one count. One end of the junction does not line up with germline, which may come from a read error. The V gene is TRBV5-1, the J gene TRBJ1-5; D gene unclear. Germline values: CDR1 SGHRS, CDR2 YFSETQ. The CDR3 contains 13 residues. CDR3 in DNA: TGTGCCAGCAGCTTAAAAGGGTCCGGGCCCCAGCATTTT. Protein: CASSLKGSGPQHF.

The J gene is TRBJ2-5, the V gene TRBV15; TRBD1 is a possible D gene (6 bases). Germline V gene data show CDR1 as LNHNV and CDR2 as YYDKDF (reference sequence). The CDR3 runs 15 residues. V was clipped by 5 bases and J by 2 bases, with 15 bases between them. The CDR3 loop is CATSERTEAQETQYF. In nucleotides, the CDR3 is TGTGCCACCAGCGAGCGGACAGAGGCACAAGAGACCCAGTACTTC.

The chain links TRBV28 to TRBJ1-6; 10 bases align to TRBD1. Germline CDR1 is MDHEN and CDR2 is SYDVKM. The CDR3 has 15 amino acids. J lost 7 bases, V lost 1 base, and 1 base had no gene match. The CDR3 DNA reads TGTGCCAGCAGTTTATTGGACAGGGGGAATTCACCCCTCCACTTT. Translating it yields CASSLLDRGNSPLHF.

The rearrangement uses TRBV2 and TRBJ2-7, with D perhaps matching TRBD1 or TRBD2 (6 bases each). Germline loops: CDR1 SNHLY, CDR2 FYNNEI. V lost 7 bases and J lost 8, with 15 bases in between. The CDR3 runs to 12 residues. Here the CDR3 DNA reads TGTGCCAGCACCCCAGGAGGGGGACAGCAGTACTTC. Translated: CASTPGGGQQYF.

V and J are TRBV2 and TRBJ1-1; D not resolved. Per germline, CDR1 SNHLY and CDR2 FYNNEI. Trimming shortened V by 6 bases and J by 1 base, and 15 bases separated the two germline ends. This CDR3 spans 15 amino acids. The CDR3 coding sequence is TGTGCCAGCAGCCAAAACCCGAACGGGAACACTGAAGCTTTCTTT. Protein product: CASSQNPNGNTEAFF.

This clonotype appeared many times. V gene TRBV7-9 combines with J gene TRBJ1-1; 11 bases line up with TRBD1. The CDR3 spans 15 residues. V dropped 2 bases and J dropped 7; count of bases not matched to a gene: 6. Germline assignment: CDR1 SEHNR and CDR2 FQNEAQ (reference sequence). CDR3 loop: CASSLLSGTGGEAFF. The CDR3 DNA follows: TGTGCCAGCAGCTTACTATCCGGGACAGGGGGTGAAGCTTTCTTT.

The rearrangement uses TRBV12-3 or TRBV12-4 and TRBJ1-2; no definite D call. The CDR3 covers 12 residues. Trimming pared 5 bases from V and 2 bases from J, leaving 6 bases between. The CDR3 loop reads CASSIVNYGYTF. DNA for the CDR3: TGTGCCAGCAGTATTGTGAACTATGGCTACACCTTC.

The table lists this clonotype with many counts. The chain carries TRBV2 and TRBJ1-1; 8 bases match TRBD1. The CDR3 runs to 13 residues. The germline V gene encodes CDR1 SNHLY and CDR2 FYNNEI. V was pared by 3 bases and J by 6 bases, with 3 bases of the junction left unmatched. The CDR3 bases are TGTGCCAGCAGTGAGGCAGGGGGCTCTGAAGCTTTCTTT. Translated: CASSEAGGSEAFF.

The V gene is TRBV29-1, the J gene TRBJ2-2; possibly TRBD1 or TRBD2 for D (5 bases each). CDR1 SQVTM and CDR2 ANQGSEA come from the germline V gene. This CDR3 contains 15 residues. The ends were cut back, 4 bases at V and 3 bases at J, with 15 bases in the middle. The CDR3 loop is CSVVGRDGDTGELFF. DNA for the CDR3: TGCAGCGTTGTAGGCCGGGACGGGGACACCGGGGAGCTGTTTTTT.

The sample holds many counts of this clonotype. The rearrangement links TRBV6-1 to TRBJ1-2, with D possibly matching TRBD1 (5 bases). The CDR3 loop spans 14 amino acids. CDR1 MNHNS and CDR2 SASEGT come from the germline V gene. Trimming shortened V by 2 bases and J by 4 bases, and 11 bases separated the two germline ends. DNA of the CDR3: TGTGCCAGCAGTGAAAAAGGGAGGGGCTATGGCTACACCTTC. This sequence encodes CASSEKGRGYGYTF.